Below are 18 T cell receptor beta chains sequenced from a single sample in a study of shared clonotypes between healthy human individuals. Sequencing used immunoSEQ multiplex PCR; TCRdb keeps in-frame clones, though not all of them. The sample records millions of clones, approximately 95% being singletons. Sequencing was performed on naive CD4+ T cells from PBMCs. Subset here: CD45RA+ positively selected. The receptor source for this set is a man between 18 and 29 years old in good health. Some clones in this sample may be carry-over from other donors' samples.

The J gene is TRBJ2-1, the V gene TRBV19, with a tentative D call TRBD1 (8 bases). The CDR3 totals 14 residues. Germline V gene data show CDR1 as LNHDA and CDR2 as SQIVND (reference sequence). Between the trimmed V and J ends, which lost 5 bases and 8 bases, there was a span of 16 bases. DNA for the CDR3: TGTGCCAGTAGTCCCCGGACAGGGAGGGATGAGCAGTTCTTC. Amino acid sequence: CASSPRTGRDEQFF.

The V and J genes are TRBV25-1 and TRBJ2-7; 7 bases are shared with TRBD1. CDR1 and CDR2 (germline): MGHDK, SYGVNS. The CDR3 is 13 residues long. V lost 8 bases, J lost 2 bases, and 6 bases stayed unmatched. This chain's CDR3 is CASCKTGTYEQYF. In DNA form, the CDR3 reads TGTGCCAGCTGCAAGACAGGGACCTACGAGCAGTACTTC.

V and J are TRBV6-6 and TRBJ2-7; 9 bases are a match to TRBD1. The CDR3 runs to 15 residues. Germline CDR1 MNHNY, CDR2 SVGAGI (reference sequence). V lost 5 bases and J lost 0; bases outside the gene matches: 5. The CDR3, as DNA: TGTGCCAGCAGTCATGACAGGGGGAGCTCCTACGAGCAGTACTTC. Its protein is CASSHDRGSSYEQYF.

The chain links TRBV5-1 to TRBJ2-1; 8 positions agree with TRBD2. Germline trimming cut 1 base from V and 3 bases from J; bases unmatched to any gene: 3. From germline, CDR1 is SGHRS and CDR2 YFSETQ. CDR3 length: 15 residues. The CDR3 protein is CASSLNAGGYNEQFF. CDR3 DNA sequence: TGCGCCAGCAGCTTGAATGCGGGGGGCTACAATGAGCAGTTCTTC.

This clone has just a few counts. The chain uses TRBV4-2 and TRBJ1-5; possible D gene TRBD1, 5 bases. This CDR3 is 15 amino acids long. With 4 bases removed from V and 0 bases from J, the gap between germline ends came to 10 bases. The germline CDR1 and CDR2 sequences are LGHNA and YNFKEQ. The CDR3 loop is CASSRQTDSNQPQHF. Here the CDR3 DNA reads TGTGCCAGCAGCCGACAGACAGATAGCAATCAGCCCCAGCATTTT.

The V gene is TRBV6-6, the J gene TRBJ1-2, with D unclear. V was clipped by 0 bases and J by 3 bases, with 11 bases between them. CDR1 is MNHNY and CDR2 is SVGAGI in the germline V gene (reference sequence). There are 15 residues in the CDR3. This CDR3 is CASSYSMGSYYGYTF. The CDR3 DNA is TGTGCCAGCAGTTACTCGATGGGAAGCTACTATGGCTACACCTTC.

The V gene is TRBV4-3, the J gene TRBJ1-1, with no clear D. The V end was cut by 1 base, the J end by 2 bases, with 17 bases between. CDR1 is LGHNA, CDR2 YSLEER, per germline. CDR3 length: 17 amino acids. The CDR3 DNA sequence: TGCGCCAGCAGCCAAGGACGTTATGGCCAGGCAAACACTGAAGCTTTCTTT. Translation gives CASSQGRYGQANTEAFF.

The chain combines TRBV5-1 with TRBJ1-2; D is undetermined. The CDR3 sequence is 14 residues long. Trimming cost V 0 bases and J 8 bases, with 14 bases left between them. The germline CDR1 and CDR2 sequences are SGHRS and YFSETQ. The CDR3 is CASSLEGRVGGYTF. DNA for the CDR3: TGCGCCAGCAGCTTGGAGGGAAGGGTTGGCGGCTACACCTTC.

This sequence joins TRBV19 and TRBJ1-5; 7 nucleotides agree with TRBD1. This CDR3 has 15 residues. Losses at the gene ends were 4 bases for V and 9 bases for J; bases not matched to a gene: 12. Germline V gene lookup returns CDR1 LNHDA and CDR2 SQIVND (reference sequence). The CDR3 DNA reads as TGTGCCAGTAGTAGCGGACAGGCGGGGTATCCGCCCCAGCATTTT. It codes for CASSSGQAGYPPQHF.

This clone is a singleton in its sample. This chain links TRBV18 with TRBJ2-1; weak D call: TRBD1 (6 bases). CDR3 length equals 12 residues. Germline V gene sequence: CDR1 KGHSH, CDR2 LQKENI. Trimming removed 4 bases at V and 10 bases at J, with 11 bases between. CDR3 sequence reads: CASSLKGHEQFF. Written as DNA, the CDR3 is TGTGCCAGCTCACTAAAGGGACACGAGCAGTTCTTC.

J is TRBJ2-7 and V is TRBV28, with TRBD1 identical over 12 bases. The CDR3 has 18 residues. CDR1 and CDR2 (germline): MDHEN, SYDVKM. V lost 6 bases and J lost 2; bases outside the gene matches: 14. CDR3 bases: TGTGCCAGCAGCATTGGATTTGGGGGACAGGGGGCACCCTACGAGCAGTACTTC. It codes for CASSIGFGGQGAPYEQYF.

The count of this clone is one. V usage is TRBV21-1 and J usage is TRBJ2-1; the table's D gene call, TRBD2, was not cross checked with the DNA. TRBV21-1 is a documented pseudogene. The length of the CDR3 is 16 residues. In DNA form, the CDR3 reads TGTGCCAGCAGCCCTGATTGGCGGGAGGATGGCAATGAGCAGTTCTTC. Its protein product is CASSPDWREDGNEQFF.

CDR3 nucleotide sequence: TGCGCCAGCAGCTTGCATGGGGCAGGGAACACTGAAGCTTTCTTT. It specifies CASSLHGAGNTEAFF. The rearrangement links TRBV5-1 to TRBJ1-1, with TRBD1 as a possible D gene (5 bases). The ends were cut back, 1 base at V and 1 base at J, with 11 bases in the middle. Germline V gene data show CDR1 as SGHRS and CDR2 as YFSETQ. The CDR3 has 15 amino acids.

The J gene is TRBJ1-2, the V gene TRBV6-5; 7 positions agree with TRBD1. V gave up 6 bases and J gave up 1 base; unmatched junction bases: 8. From germline, CDR1 is MNHEY and CDR2 SVGAGI. The CDR3 length is 15 residues. DNA of the CDR3: TGTGCCAGCAGGGGACGGGACAGCCTTAACTATGGCTACACCTTC. This codes for CASRGRDSLNYGYTF.

This chain links TRBV7-2 with TRBJ2-6; D not certain. The CDR3 runs to 15 residues. V lost 5 bases and J lost 0, with 8 bases in between. Looked up from germline, CDR1 is SGHTA and CDR2 is FQGNSA. The CDR3 reads CASSLEHSGANVLTF. The CDR3, as DNA: TGTGCCAGCAGCCTTGAACACTCTGGGGCCAACGTCCTGACTTTC.

The rearrangement joins TRBV29-1 to TRBJ2-7; D is perhaps TRBD1 (6 bases). CDR1 SQVTM and CDR2 ANQGSEA come from the germline V gene. Trimming shortened V by 6 bases and J by 2 bases, and 14 bases separated the two germline ends. CDR3 length: 13 amino acids. The CDR3 reads CSVGAGVAYEQYF. The CDR3, as DNA: TGCAGCGTCGGGGCAGGGGTCGCCTACGAGCAGTACTTC.

This clone came up once. The rearrangement links TRBV28 to TRBJ2-3, with D perhaps matching TRBD2 (6 bases). The CDR3 sequence is 15 residues long. Per the germline V gene, CDR1 is MDHEN and CDR2 is SYDVKM. V dropped 7 bases and J dropped 8 bases, with 22 bases sitting between them. The CDR3 sequence is CASTERVGDFVTQYF. The DNA for the CDR3 is TGTGCCAGCACGGAGCGGGTGGGAGATTTCGTTACGCAGTATTTT.

The genes are TRBV28 and TRBJ1-5, with 10 bases fitting TRBD1. This CDR3 spans 14 amino acids. Trimming removed 6 bases from V and 5 bases from J; junction bases left unmatched: 4. The V gene's germline CDR1 is MDHEN and CDR2 SYDVKM. The CDR3 region is CASRPGQGHQPQHF. The DNA of the CDR3 is TGTGCCAGCAGGCCGGGACAGGGGCATCAGCCCCAGCATTTT. The full variable domain, completed using reference TRBV28 and TRBJ1-5, is DVKVTQSSRYLVKRTGEKVFLECVQDMDHENMFWYRQDPGLGLRLIYFSYDVKMKEKGDIPEGYSVSREKKERFSLILESASTNQTSMYLCASRPGQGHQPQHFGDGTRLSIL.